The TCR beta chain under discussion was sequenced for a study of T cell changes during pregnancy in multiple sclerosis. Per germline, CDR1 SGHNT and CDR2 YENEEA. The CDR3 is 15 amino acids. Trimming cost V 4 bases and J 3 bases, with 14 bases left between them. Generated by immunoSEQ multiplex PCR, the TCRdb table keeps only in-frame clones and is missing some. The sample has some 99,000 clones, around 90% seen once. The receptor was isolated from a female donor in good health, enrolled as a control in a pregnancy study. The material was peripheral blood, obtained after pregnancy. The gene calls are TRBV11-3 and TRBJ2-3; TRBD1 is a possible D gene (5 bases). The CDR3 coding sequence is TGTGCCAGCAGCTCTGGCAGGGTCGGTACAGATACGCAGTATTTT. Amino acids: CASSSGRVGTDTQYF.